This TCR beta chain comes out of a study of T cell clones after liver transplantation. Study background: TCRbeta sequencing after a pre-transplant mixed lymphocyte reaction identified graft-donor-reactive clones, later tracked in post-transplant blood. HCV positivity affected three of eight recipients; the rest lacked autoimmune or viral indications.

The ends lost 1 base at V and 6 bases at J; junction bases unmatched: 3. Germline V CDR1 and CDR2: SGHAT, FQNNGV. The CDR3 sequence is 15 residues long. This table comes from immunoSEQ multiplex PCR, and its TCRdb copy is limited to in-frame clones, with some not included. In the table there are roughly 55,000 clones, over 55% of which are singletons. Of note for this clone: Other DNA sequences from this sample encode an identical CDR3 as well.

The receptor's source is a human patient who received a liver transplant. Some T cells may have come from the graft donor. The genes are TRBV11-2 and TRBJ2-3, with 11 bases identical to TRBD2. The material was CD4+ T cells from blood, obtained 54 months after liver transplant. The CDR3 DNA follows: TGTGCCAGCAGCTTAGGGGCTAGCGGGGGGGATACGCAGTATTTT. Its protein is CASSLGASGGDTQYF.